A selection of T cell receptor beta chains follows, all from one sample in a study of control samples from healthy donors and cancer patients. Only in-frame clones appear in the TCRdb table, and some are missing; sequencing was by immunoSEQ multiplex PCR. The sample has around 140,000 clones; about 90% are singletons. Sequencing input: blood. All receptors come from a man younger than 30 in good health. The CDR3 runs from the conserved cysteine through the conserved F or W. Fields, in order: clone size, D gene, J gene, V gene, CDR3 DNA, CDR3 protein. A D gene is named only where the DNA matches it firmly. Clone size, where shown, is once, few, many, or a class for clones that have expanded.

abundance: NA; d_gene: NA; j_gene: TRBJ1-1; v_gene: TRBV13; CDR3nt: TGTGCCAGCAGCTTAGGGAACACTGAAGCTTTCTTT; CDR3aa: CASSLGNTEAFF
abundance: NA; d_gene: NA; j_gene: TRBJ2-1; v_gene: TRBV5-1; CDR3nt: TGCGCCAGCAGCTTGGGGGGCTGGAGCTCCTACAATGAGCAGTTCTTC; CDR3aa: CASSLGGWSSYNEQFF
abundance: NA; d_gene: TRBD1; j_gene: TRBJ1-2; v_gene: TRBV24-1; CDR3nt: TGTGCCACCAGTAGGGGACAGGGTCCACAGGCTGGCTACACCTTC; CDR3aa: CATSRGQGPQAGYTF
abundance: NA; d_gene: NA; j_gene: TRBJ1-2; v_gene: TRBV7-2; CDR3nt: TGTGCCAGCAGCTTAGATTTAGGGCTCACCTTC; CDR3aa: CASSLDLGLTF
abundance: NA; d_gene: NA; j_gene: TRBJ1-2; v_gene: TRBV3-1/TRBV3-2; CDR3nt: TGTGCCAGCAGCCCCCCTGGGAGATATGGCTACACCTTC; CDR3aa: CASSPPGRYGYTF
abundance: NA; d_gene: NA; j_gene: TRBJ2-7; v_gene: TRBV4-2; CDR3nt: TGTGCCAGCAGCCAGGACGGGACGGGGGCCGTCTACGAGCAGTACTTC; CDR3aa: CASSQDGTGAVYEQYF
abundance: NA; d_gene: TRBD2; j_gene: TRBJ2-3; v_gene: TRBV18; CDR3nt: TGTGCCAGCTCACCACGAAATAGCGGGGGAAACACAGATACGCAGTATTTT; CDR3aa: CASSPRNSGGNTDTQYF
abundance: NA; d_gene: TRBD2; j_gene: TRBJ2-3; v_gene: TRBV14; CDR3nt: TGTGCCAGCAGCCAAGATAGGGGGACTAGCGCAGATACGCAGTATTTT; CDR3aa: CASSQDRGTSADTQYF
abundance: NA; d_gene: NA; j_gene: TRBJ2-7; v_gene: TRBV30; CDR3nt: TGTGCCTGGAGTGTAATTGTTACGTACGAGCAGTACTTC; CDR3aa: CAWSVIVTYEQYF
abundance: NA; d_gene: TRBD2; j_gene: TRBJ2-3; v_gene: TRBV28; CDR3nt: TGTGCCAGCAGCCTACCTCCACTAGCGGGGGGCACAGATACGCAGTATTTT; CDR3aa: CASSLPPLAGGTDTQYF
abundance: once; d_gene: NA; j_gene: TRBJ2-5; v_gene: TRBV5-5; CDR3nt: TGTGCCAGCAGCTGGTCGGGCGTTCAAGAGACCCAGTACTTC; CDR3aa: CASSWSGVQETQYF
abundance: NA; d_gene: NA; j_gene: TRBJ2-7; v_gene: TRBV4-2; CDR3nt: TGTGCCAGCAGCCAAGTAATCGGGGGATACGAGCAGTACTTC; CDR3aa: CASSQVIGGYEQYF
abundance: NA; d_gene: TRBD1; j_gene: TRBJ1-1; v_gene: TRBV7-9; CDR3nt: TGTGCCAGCAGCTTAAGGACAGGGGAAGCTTTCTTT; CDR3aa: CASSLRTGEAFF
abundance: NA; d_gene: TRBD2; j_gene: TRBJ2-3; v_gene: TRBV28; CDR3nt: TGTGCCAGCAGTTCCTTAAGCGGGGGTTATGGAACGCAGTATTTT; CDR3aa: CASSSLSGGYGTQYF
abundance: NA; d_gene: TRBD2; j_gene: TRBJ2-7; v_gene: TRBV4-1; CDR3nt: TGCGCCAGCAGCCAAGATTGGGGACTAGCGGGGGGTTACGAGCAGTACTTC; CDR3aa: CASSQDWGLAGGYEQYF
abundance: NA; d_gene: NA; j_gene: TRBJ2-7; v_gene: TRBV19; CDR3nt: TGTGCCAGTAGTATCTCGGCGGGATCCTACGAGCAGTACTTC; CDR3aa: CASSISAGSYEQYF
abundance: NA; d_gene: NA; j_gene: TRBJ2-1; v_gene: TRBV3-1/TRBV3-2; CDR3nt: TGTGCCAGCAGCCTATTCAATGAGCAGTTCTTC; CDR3aa: CASSLFNEQFF
abundance: NA; d_gene: NA; j_gene: TRBJ2-5; v_gene: TRBV21-1; CDR3nt: TGTGCCAGCAGCAAAGTGGGGGAGACCCAGTACTTC; CDR3aa: CASSKVGETQYF
abundance: NA; d_gene: NA; j_gene: TRBJ2-4; v_gene: TRBV23-1; CDR3nt: TGCGCCAGCCGGAGGTGTGGGTTAATCAAAAACATTCAGTACTTC; CDR3aa: CASRRCGLIKNIQYF
abundance: NA; d_gene: NA; j_gene: TRBJ2-5; v_gene: TRBV5-6; CDR3nt: TGTGCCAGCAGCTTGGGGAGCAGTAGCAGCCAAGAGACCCAGTACTTC; CDR3aa: CASSLGSSSSQETQYF
abundance: NA; d_gene: NA; j_gene: TRBJ1-2; v_gene: TRBV20-1; CDR3nt: TGCAGTGCTAGTCCCAGGGATGGCTACACCTTC; CDR3aa: CSASPRDGYTF
abundance: NA; d_gene: NA; j_gene: TRBJ2-3; v_gene: TRBV5-1; CDR3nt: TGCGCCAGCAGCTTGGGGACTACAGGAACAGATACGCAGTATTTT; CDR3aa: CASSLGTTGTDTQYF
abundance: NA; d_gene: NA; j_gene: TRBJ2-7; v_gene: TRBV5-4; CDR3nt: TGTGCCAGCAGCTATAGCGGTAGCGTCTCCCCCTACGAGCAGTACTTC; CDR3aa: CASSYSGSVSPYEQYF
abundance: NA; d_gene: NA; j_gene: TRBJ1-3; v_gene: TRBV15; CDR3nt: TGTGCCACCAGCGGAGGGGAGATTGCGTCTGGAAACACCATATATTTT; CDR3aa: CATSGGEIASGNTIYF
abundance: NA; d_gene: NA; j_gene: TRBJ1-2; v_gene: TRBV2; CDR3nt: TGTGCCAGCAGTGAAGGGCAGCCCTCAGTCTATGGCTACACCTTC; CDR3aa: CASSEGQPSVYGYTF
abundance: once; d_gene: NA; j_gene: TRBJ1-6; v_gene: TRBV19; CDR3nt: TGTGCCAGTAGTGAGGGAGTATCCTATAATTCACCCCTCCACTTT; CDR3aa: CASSEGVSYNSPLHF
abundance: NA; d_gene: TRBD1; j_gene: TRBJ1-4; v_gene: TRBV5-6; CDR3nt: TGTGCCAGCACCGACTTCGGGACAGGGGGCGAAAAACTGTTTTTT; CDR3aa: CASTDFGTGGEKLFF
abundance: NA; d_gene: NA; j_gene: TRBJ2-2; v_gene: TRBV3-1/TRBV3-2; CDR3nt: TGTGCCAGCAGCCAAGATTACGGGGAGCTGTTTTTT; CDR3aa: CASSQDYGELFF
abundance: NA; d_gene: TRBD1; j_gene: TRBJ1-1; v_gene: TRBV5-1; CDR3nt: TGCGCCAGCAGCCTCAGACAGGGAGGGAGAAACACTGAAGCTTTCTTT; CDR3aa: CASSLRQGGRNTEAFF
abundance: NA; d_gene: NA; j_gene: TRBJ2-2; v_gene: TRBV6-5; CDR3nt: TGTGCCACCTTAAAGACAGGCGGTACCGGGGAGCTGTTTTTT; CDR3aa: CATLKTGGTGELFF
abundance: NA; d_gene: NA; j_gene: TRBJ1-3; v_gene: TRBV10-3; CDR3nt: TGTGCCATCAGTGCACAGGGTCAGGTGGGAAACACCATATATTTT; CDR3aa: CAISAQGQVGNTIYF